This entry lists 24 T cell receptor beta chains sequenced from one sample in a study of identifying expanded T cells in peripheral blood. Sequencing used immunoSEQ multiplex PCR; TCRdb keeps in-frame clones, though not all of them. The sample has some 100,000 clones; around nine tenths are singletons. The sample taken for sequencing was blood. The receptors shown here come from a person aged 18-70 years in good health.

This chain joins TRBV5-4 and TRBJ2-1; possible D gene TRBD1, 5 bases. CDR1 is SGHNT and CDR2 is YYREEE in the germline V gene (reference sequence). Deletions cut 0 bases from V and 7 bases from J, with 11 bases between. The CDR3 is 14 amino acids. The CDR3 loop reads CASSLAGLGNEQFF. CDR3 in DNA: TGTGCCAGCAGCTTGGCAGGGTTAGGGAATGAGCAGTTCTTC. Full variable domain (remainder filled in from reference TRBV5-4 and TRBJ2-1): ETGVTQSPTHLIKTRGQQVTLRCSSQSGHNTVSWYQQALGQGPQFIFQYYREEENGRGNFPPRFSGLQFPNYSSELNVNALELDDSALYLCASSLAGLGNEQFFGPGTRLTVL.

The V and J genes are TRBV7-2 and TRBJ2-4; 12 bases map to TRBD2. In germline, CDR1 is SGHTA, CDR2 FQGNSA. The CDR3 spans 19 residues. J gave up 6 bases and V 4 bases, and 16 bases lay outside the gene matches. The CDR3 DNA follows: TGTGCCAGCAGCTCCCCCTCTAGCGGGAGGGCCCACGCGGCAAACATTCAGTACTTC. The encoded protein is CASSSPSSGRAHAANIQYF.

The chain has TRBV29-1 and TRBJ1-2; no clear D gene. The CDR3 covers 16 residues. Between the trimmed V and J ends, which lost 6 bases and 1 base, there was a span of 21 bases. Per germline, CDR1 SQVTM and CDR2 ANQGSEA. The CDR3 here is CSVNSKGQPINYGYTF. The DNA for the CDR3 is TGCAGCGTAAATTCTAAGGGCCAGCCTATTAACTATGGCTACACCTTC.

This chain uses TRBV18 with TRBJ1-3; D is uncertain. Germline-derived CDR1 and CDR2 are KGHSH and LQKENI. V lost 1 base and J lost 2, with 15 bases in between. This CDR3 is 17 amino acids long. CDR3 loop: CASSPLAGELTGNTIYF. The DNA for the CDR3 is TGTGCCAGCTCACCACTCGCCGGCGAACTAACTGGAAACACCATATATTTT.

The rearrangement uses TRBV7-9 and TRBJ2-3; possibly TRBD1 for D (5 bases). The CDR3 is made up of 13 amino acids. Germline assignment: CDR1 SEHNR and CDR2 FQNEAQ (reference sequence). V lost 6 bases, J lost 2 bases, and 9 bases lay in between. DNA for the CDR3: TGTGCCAGCAGTTCGGACAACACAGATACGCAGTATTTT. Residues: CASSSDNTDTQYF.

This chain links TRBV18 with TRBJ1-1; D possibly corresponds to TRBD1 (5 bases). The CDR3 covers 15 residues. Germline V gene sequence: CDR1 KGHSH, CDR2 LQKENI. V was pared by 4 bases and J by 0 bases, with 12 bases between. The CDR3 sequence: CASSRPGPLNTEAFF. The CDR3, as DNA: TGTGCCAGCTCACGGCCGGGACCCCTGAACACTGAAGCTTTCTTT.

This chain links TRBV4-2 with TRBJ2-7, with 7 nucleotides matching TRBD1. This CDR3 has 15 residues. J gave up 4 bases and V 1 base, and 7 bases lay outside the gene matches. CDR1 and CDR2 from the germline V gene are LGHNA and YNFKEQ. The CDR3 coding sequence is TGTGCCAGCAGCCAAGGATCCGGGACAGTTTACGAGCAGTACTTC. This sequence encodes CASSQGSGTVYEQYF.

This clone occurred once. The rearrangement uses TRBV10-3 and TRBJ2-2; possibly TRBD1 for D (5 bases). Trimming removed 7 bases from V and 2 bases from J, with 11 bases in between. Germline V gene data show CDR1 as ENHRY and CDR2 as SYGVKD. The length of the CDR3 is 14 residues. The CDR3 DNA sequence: TGTGCCATCACAGACAGTGTTAACACCGGGGAGCTGTTTTTT. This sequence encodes CAITDSVNTGELFF.

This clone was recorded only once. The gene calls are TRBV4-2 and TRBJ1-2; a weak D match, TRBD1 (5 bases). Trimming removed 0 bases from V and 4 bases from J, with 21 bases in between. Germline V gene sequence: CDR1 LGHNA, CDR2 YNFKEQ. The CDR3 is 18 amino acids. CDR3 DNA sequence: TGTGCCAGCAGCCAAGATTTGGGGGGATTACTTTCAGGCTATGGCTACACCTTC. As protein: CASSQDLGGLLSGYGYTF.

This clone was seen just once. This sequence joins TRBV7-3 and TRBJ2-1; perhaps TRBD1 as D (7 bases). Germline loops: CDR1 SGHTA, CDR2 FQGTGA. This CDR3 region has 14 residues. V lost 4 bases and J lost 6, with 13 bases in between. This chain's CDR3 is CASSYIQGGNEQFF. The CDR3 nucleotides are TGTGCCAGCAGCTATATTCAGGGGGGCAATGAGCAGTTCTTC.

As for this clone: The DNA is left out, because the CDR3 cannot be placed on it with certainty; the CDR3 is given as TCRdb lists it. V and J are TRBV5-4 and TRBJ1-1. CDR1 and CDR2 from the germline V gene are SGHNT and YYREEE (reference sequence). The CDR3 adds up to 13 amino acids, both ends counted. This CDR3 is CASSFGTGTGSFF.

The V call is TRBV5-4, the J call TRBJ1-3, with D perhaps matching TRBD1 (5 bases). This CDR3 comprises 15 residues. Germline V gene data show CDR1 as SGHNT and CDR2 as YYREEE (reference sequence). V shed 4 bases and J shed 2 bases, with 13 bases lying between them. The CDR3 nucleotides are TGTGCCAGCAGCAAGGGACCGGAGACTGGAAACACCATATATTTT. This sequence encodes CASSKGPETGNTIYF.

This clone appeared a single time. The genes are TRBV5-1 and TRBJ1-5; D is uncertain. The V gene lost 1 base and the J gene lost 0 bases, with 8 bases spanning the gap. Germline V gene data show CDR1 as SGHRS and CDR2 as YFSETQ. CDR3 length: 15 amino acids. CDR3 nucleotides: TGCGCCAGCAGCTTGAGTCCGTTTAGCAATCAGCCCCAGCATTTT. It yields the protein CASSLSPFSNQPQHF.

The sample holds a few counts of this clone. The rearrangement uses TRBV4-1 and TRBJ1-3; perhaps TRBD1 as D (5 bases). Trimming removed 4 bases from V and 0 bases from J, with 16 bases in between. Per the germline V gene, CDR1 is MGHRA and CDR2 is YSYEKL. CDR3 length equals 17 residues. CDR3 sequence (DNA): TGCGCCAGCAGCCCACCCCCGACAGAAACCTCTGGAAACACCATATATTTT. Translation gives CASSPPPTETSGNTIYF.

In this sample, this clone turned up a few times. CDR3 sequence: CASSPGTLGYGYTF. The CDR3 nucleotides read TGTGCCAGCAGTCCCGGGACATTAGGCTATGGCTACACCTTC. This chain connects TRBV28 to TRBJ1-2; D perhaps matches TRBD1 (6 bases). This CDR3 is built from 14 residues. The germline V gene encodes CDR1 MDHEN and CDR2 SYDVKM. V was cut by 5 bases and J by 4 bases, with 14 bases left in between.

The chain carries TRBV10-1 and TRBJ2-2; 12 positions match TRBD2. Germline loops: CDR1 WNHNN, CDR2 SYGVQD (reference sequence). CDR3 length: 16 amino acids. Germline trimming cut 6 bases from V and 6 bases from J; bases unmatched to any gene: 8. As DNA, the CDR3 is TGCGCCAGCAGCACTAGCGGGGGGACCTTCTCCGGGGAGCTGTTTTTT. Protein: CASSTSGGTFSGELFF.

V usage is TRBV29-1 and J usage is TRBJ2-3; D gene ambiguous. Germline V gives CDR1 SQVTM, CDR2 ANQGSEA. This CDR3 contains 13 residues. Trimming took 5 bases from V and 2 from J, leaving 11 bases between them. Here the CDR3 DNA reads TGCAGCGTTCAGTGGGATTTCACAGATACGCAGTATTTT. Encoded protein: CSVQWDFTDTQYF.

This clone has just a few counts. CDR3 region: CASSSQGAADNSPLHF. DNA of the CDR3: TGTGCCAGCAGCTCCCAGGGGGCTGCTGATAATTCACCCCTCCACTTT. The V call is TRBV13, the J call TRBJ1-6; 8 bases agree with TRBD1. V gave up 4 bases and J gave up 5 bases; unmatched junction bases: 7. Germline values: CDR1 PRHDT, CDR2 FYEKMQ (reference sequence). CDR3 size: 16 residues.

The CDR3: CASSQPGRDYGYTF. CDR3 nucleotide sequence: TGCGCCAGCAGCCAGCCGGGACGGGACTATGGCTACACCTTC. The V gene is TRBV4-1, the J gene TRBJ1-2, with D possibly being TRBD1 (5 bases). The CDR3 is 14 amino acids. CDR1 and CDR2 (germline): MGHRA, YSYEKL. V lost 3 bases and J 3 bases, leaving 11 bases between the germline ends.

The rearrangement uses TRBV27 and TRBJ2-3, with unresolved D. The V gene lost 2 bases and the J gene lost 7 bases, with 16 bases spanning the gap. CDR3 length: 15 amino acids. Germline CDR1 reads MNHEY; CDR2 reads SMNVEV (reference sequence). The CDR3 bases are TGTGCCAGCAGTTTAACCGGGCCTTTCTACAATACGCAGTATTTT. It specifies CASSLTGPFYNTQYF.

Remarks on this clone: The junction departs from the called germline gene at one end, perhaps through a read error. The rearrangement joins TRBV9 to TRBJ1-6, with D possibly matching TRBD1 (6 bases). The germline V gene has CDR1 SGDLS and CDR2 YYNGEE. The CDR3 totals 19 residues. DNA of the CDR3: TGTGCCCGCAGCGTAGAGGGGGGGGGTGGATTCTCGTATAATTCACCCCTCCACTTT. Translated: CARSVEGGGGFSYNSPLHF.

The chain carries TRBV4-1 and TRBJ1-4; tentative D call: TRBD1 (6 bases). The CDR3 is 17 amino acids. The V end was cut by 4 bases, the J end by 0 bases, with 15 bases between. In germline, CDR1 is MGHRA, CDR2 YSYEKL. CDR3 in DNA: TGCGCCAGCAGCCTTCTGGACAGCCACCCAACTAATGAAAAACTGTTTTTT. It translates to CASSLLDSHPTNEKLFF.

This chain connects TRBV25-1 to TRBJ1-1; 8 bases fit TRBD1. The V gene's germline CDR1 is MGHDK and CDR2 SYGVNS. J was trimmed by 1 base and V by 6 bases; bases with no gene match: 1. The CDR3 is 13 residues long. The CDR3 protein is CASRGQENTEAFF. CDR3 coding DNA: TGTGCCAGCAGGGGACAGGAGAACACTGAAGCTTTCTTT. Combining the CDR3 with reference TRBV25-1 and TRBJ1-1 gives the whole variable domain EADIYQTPRYLVIGTGKKITLECSQTMGHDKMYWYQQDPGMELHLIHYSYGVNSTEKGDLSSESTVSRIRTEHFPLTLESARPSHTSQYLCASRGQENTEAFFGQGTRLTVV.

CDR3 DNA: TGTGCCACTAGGGACACGACGAACACTGAAGCTTTCTTT. Amino acids: CATRDTTNTEAFF. The chain links TRBV6-5 to TRBJ1-1; D perhaps matches TRBD1 (6 bases). V dropped 10 bases and J dropped 1 base, with 13 bases sitting between them. This CDR3 spans 13 amino acids. CDR1 MNHEY and CDR2 SVGAGI come from the germline V gene.